This entry lists 18 T cell receptor beta chains sequenced from one sample in a study of beta chain features in type 1 diabetes. TCRB transcripts that were expressed got sequenced, as all of the isolated RNA had been reverse transcribed. Repertoires were generated with immunoSEQ multiplex PCR, while TCRdb's copy carries only in-frame clones and drops some. The sample consists of around 250,000 clones, about 26% of them appearing once. The sample was central memory CD4+ T cells from blood. These TCRs come from a man under 40 in good health.

This clone was counted at least ten times. The chain has TRBV28 and TRBJ2-7, with D perhaps matching TRBD1 or TRBD2 (6 bases each). Germline V gene data show CDR1 as MDHEN and CDR2 as SYDVKM. V was cut by 1 base and J by 3 bases, with 19 bases left in between. The CDR3 runs to 17 residues. The DNA for the CDR3 is TGTGCCAGCAGTTTATCAGGGGCGGGGATTACCAACTACGAGCAGTACTTC. Translation gives CASSLSGAGITNYEQYF.

The chain joins TRBV7-6 to TRBJ2-2; either TRBD1 or TRBD2 may fit D (6 bases each). This CDR3 region has 16 residues. The V end was cut by 5 bases, the J end by 0 bases, with 13 bases between. Germline assignment: CDR1 SGHVS and CDR2 FNYEAQ. CDR3 amino acids: CASSRGGRSNTGELFF. As DNA, the CDR3 is TGTGCCAGCAGCCGAGGGGGGAGATCGAACACCGGGGAGCTGTTTTTT.

This clone was seen more than once but under ten times. The genes are TRBV18 and TRBJ1-5; TRBD1 is a possible D gene (5 bases). Trimming cost V 3 bases and J 15 bases, with 18 bases left between them. CDR3 size: 13 residues. CDR1 and CDR2 from the germline V gene are KGHSH and LQKENI. The CDR3 DNA is TGTGCCAGCTCACCGGGGGAGGCTGTTGAAACGCATTTT. It codes for CASSPGEAVETHF.

The V and J genes are TRBV19 and TRBJ2-1; D might be TRBD2 (5 bases). The length of the CDR3 is 15 residues. Germline assignment: CDR1 LNHDA and CDR2 SQIVND (reference sequence). Trimming left V 6 bases short and J 6 bases short, with 18 bases between. The CDR3 nucleotides read TGTGCCAGTAGCTCGGACGGGGTCCCTTTCAATGAGCAGTTCTTC. Protein sequence: CASSSDGVPFNEQFF.

There are a few counts of this clone. The chain joins TRBV6-5 to TRBJ1-1, with D unclear. V was shortened by 6 bases and J by 1 base, with 12 bases between the two germline ends. The CDR3 is 14 residues long. CDR1 MNHEY and CDR2 SVGAGI come from the germline V gene. The DNA of the CDR3 is TGTGCCAGCAGATTTATTGGCACGAACACTGAAGCTTTCTTT. Translated: CASRFIGTNTEAFF.

The chain combines TRBV20-1 with TRBJ2-5; D remains unclear. The end of the DNA fits TRBJ2-7 better, so the J call may be wrong. Germline V CDR1 and CDR2: DFQATT, SNEGSKA (reference sequence). The CDR3 covers 11 residues. The CDR3 sequence is CSAGYDYEQYF. The CDR3 DNA reads as TGCAGTGCCGGTTACGACTACGAGCAGTACTTC.

This clone has only a few counts. Distinct nucleotide sequences in the sample also encode this CDR3. The chain joins TRBV7-2 to TRBJ2-5, with D uncertain. V was cut by 5 bases and J by 5 bases, with 12 bases left in between. Looked up from germline, CDR1 is SGHTA and CDR2 is FQGNSA. CDR3 size: 13 residues. The CDR3 here is CASSLGFRETQYF. The DNA of the CDR3 is TGTGCCAGCAGCCTAGGGTTTCGGGAGACCCAGTACTTC.

The chain uses TRBV14 and TRBJ2-1; 10 nucleotides agree with TRBD2. V lost 0 bases to trimming and J lost 10 bases; unmatched junction nucleotides: 3. CDR1 is SGHDN and CDR2 is FVKESK in the germline V gene. The CDR3 spans 14 residues. The CDR3 DNA sequence: TGTGCCAGCAGCCAAGAAGTAGCGGGGGGAGAGCAGTTCTTC. Translated: CASSQEVAGGEQFF.

In its sample, this clone was seen a few times. The chain combines TRBV6-5 with TRBJ1-1; D gene ambiguous. This CDR3 region has 13 residues. V lost 7 bases, J lost 0 bases, and 9 bases lay in between. The germline CDR1 and CDR2 sequences are MNHEY and SVGAGI. The CDR3 DNA is TGTGCCAGCATGGGGAGACTGAACACTGAAGCTTTCTTT. Translating it yields CASMGRLNTEAFF.

This clone was seen only a few times. V and J are TRBV25-1 and TRBJ2-7; 8 bases line up with TRBD1. Trimming took 2 bases from V and 3 from J; bases not matched to a gene: 6. Germline lookup yields CDR1 MGHDK and CDR2 SYGVNS. The CDR3 covers 15 residues. The CDR3 sequence is CASSEVGTGFYEQYF. In DNA form, the CDR3 reads TGTGCCAGCAGTGAAGTTGGGACAGGATTCTACGAGCAGTACTTC.

Only a few counts were recorded for this clone. This chain connects TRBV15 to TRBJ2-1, with a possible D match to TRBD1 (6 bases). Germline CDR1 is LNHNV and CDR2 is YYDKDF (reference sequence). The CDR3 is 14 amino acids. The germline V and J ends were trimmed by 9 bases and 2 bases, with 14 bases remaining between them. The CDR3 sequence: CATHSGAAYNEQFF. DNA for the CDR3: TGTGCCACTCACTCAGGGGCTGCCTACAATGAGCAGTTCTTC.

The V and J genes are TRBV10-2 and TRBJ2-1, with D perhaps TRBD2 (5 bases). CDR1 is WSHSY, CDR2 SAAADI, per germline. Trimming cost V 6 bases and J 4 bases, with 16 bases left between them. The CDR3 covers 15 residues. CDR3 sequence: CASRTTREPYNEQFF. The CDR3 nucleotides are TGCGCCAGCAGGACGACAAGGGAGCCGTACAATGAGCAGTTCTTC.

The genes are TRBV7-9 and TRBJ2-7; D is perhaps TRBD1 (5 bases). CDR3 length: 15 amino acids. Germline lookup yields CDR1 SEHNR and CDR2 FQNEAQ (reference sequence). The V gene lost 4 bases and the J gene lost 0 bases, with 13 bases spanning the gap. The CDR3 sequence is CASSSDSLSSYEQYF. For the CDR3, the DNA is TGTGCCAGCAGCTCAGACAGTCTGAGCTCCTACGAGCAGTACTTC.

This clone has more than one count but fewer than ten. The J gene is TRBJ1-1, the V gene TRBV7-2, with 7 bases lining up with TRBD1. The length of the CDR3 is 14 residues. J gave up 1 base and V 5 bases, and 4 bases lay outside the gene matches. Germline CDR1 is SGHTA and CDR2 is FQGNSA. This CDR3 reads CASSAGTANTEAFF. CDR3 bases: TGTGCCAGCAGCGCCGGGACAGCGAACACTGAAGCTTTCTTT.

The J gene is TRBJ1-1, the V gene TRBV6-5; D ambiguous. The V gene lost 5 bases and the J gene lost 0 bases, with 4 bases spanning the gap. This CDR3 contains 12 residues. Germline values: CDR1 MNHEY, CDR2 SVGAGI. The CDR3 sequence is CASSRLNTEAFF. The DNA for the CDR3 is TGTGCCAGCAGTAGATTGAACACTGAAGCTTTCTTT.

This clone has more than one count but fewer than ten. V is TRBV30 and J is TRBJ2-7; 7 positions match TRBD2. Germline V gene lookup returns CDR1 GTSNPN and CDR2 SVGIG (reference sequence). The CDR3 has 12 amino acids. V shed 5 bases, J shed 6 bases, and the junction held 7 bases outside the gene matches. CDR3 nucleotide sequence: TGTGCCTGGGAAGTTAGCGGGCTCGAGCAGTACTTC. Protein product: CAWEVSGLEQYF. The full variable domain, with the rest looked up from reference TRBV30 and TRBJ2-7, is SQTIHQWPATLVQPVGSPLSLECTVEGTSNPNLYWYRQAAGRGLQLLFYSVGIGQISSEVPQNLSASRPQDRQFILSSKKLLLSDSGFYLCAWEVSGLEQYFGPGTRLTVT.

This chain joins TRBV10-1 and TRBJ2-3, with D maybe TRBD1 (5 bases). Trimming left V 2 bases short and J 1 base short, with 7 bases between. Germline V CDR1 and CDR2: WNHNN, SYGVQD (reference sequence). The CDR3 spans 14 residues. CDR3 protein: CASSEDRGTDTQYF. CDR3 nucleotides: TGCGCCAGCAGTGAGGACAGAGGCACAGATACGCAGTATTTT.

The genes are TRBV5-6 and TRBJ1-2; no clear D gene. Germline V gene data show CDR1 as SGHDT and CDR2 as YYEEEE. Trimming took 5 bases from V and 0 from J, leaving 20 bases between them. The CDR3 spans 17 residues. The CDR3 DNA reads TGTGCCAGCAGGCCCAACCAAGGGTTCGCGGCTAACTATGGCTACACCTTC. This sequence encodes CASRPNQGFAANYGYTF.